This T cell receptor beta chain was profiled in a study of cytomegalovirus exposure and HLA in healthy donors. Study-wide results and caveats: According to the study, roughly 160 TCR beta chains were cytomegalovirus-associated. Reports described diagnosis of cytomegalovirus status by the classifier as highly specific and sensitive. In vitro assays verified that a few CMV-associated chains recognized CMV antigens specifically. That first-cohort TCR clusters tended to co-occur in the 130 or so validation repertoires was found in a later analysis.

Notes on this clone: The target antigen is unknown.

TCRdb keeps only in-frame clones here, not all; method: immunoSEQ multiplex PCR. Of about 140,000 clones listed, 86% are singletons. The CDR3 loop spans 16 amino acids. Germline CDR1 MGHRA, CDR2 YSYEKL. V was cut by 2 bases and J by 6 bases, with 17 bases left in between. Sequenced input: PBMCs. The sequence was collected from a young man in good health and CMV-seronegative. V and J are TRBV4-1 and TRBJ1-5; weak D call: TRBD1 (5 bases). As DNA, the CDR3 is TGCGCCAGCAGCCAAACACTGACAAGGGGCGTTCAGCCCCAGCATTTT. It yields the protein CASSQTLTRGVQPQHF.